This TCR beta chain was found in a study of blood T cell repertoires in COVID-19. Trimming took 5 bases from V and 0 from J, leaving 14 bases between them. Germline V gene sequence: CDR1 SGHDN, CDR2 FVKESK. The CDR3 totals 16 residues. Clones were sequenced by immunoSEQ multiplex PCR, and TCRdb holds only the in-frame ones, with some missing. The table records 250,000 to 350,000 clones, almost 90% of them present only once. Sequencing input: peripheral blood. The chain has TRBV14 and TRBJ1-3, with D tentatively TRBD1 (6 bases). This clonotype was sampled from a woman under 40 with COVID-19, enrolled during active disease. Here the CDR3 DNA reads TGTGCCAGCAGCTCTCTTACAGGGTCCTCTGGAAACACCATATATTTT. Translating gives CASSSLTGSSGNTIYF.